Listed below are T cell receptor beta chains from one sample, sequenced in a study of blood T cell repertoires in COVID-19. The assay was immunoSEQ multiplex PCR, and TCRdb's table has in-frame clones only and misses some. The top ten hold less than 0.95% of the sample, which has some 150,000 clones, about 87% seen once. The specimen was peripheral blood. The source of these receptors is a woman aged 50 to 60 with acute or convalescent COVID-19. The CDR3 runs from the conserved cysteine through the conserved F or W. D genes are given only for firm matches. The size entry is marked missing in some rows and otherwise reads once, few, many or a size class.

d_gene	len	v_gene	abundance	j_gene	CDR3nt	CDR3aa
TRBD2	16	TRBV7-8	.	TRBJ2-3	TGTGCCAGCAGCTTAGTCAGCGGGGGGGCCGCGGATACGCAGTATTTT	CASSLVSGGAADTQYF
TRBD2	16	TRBV7-9	.	TRBJ2-2	TGTGCCAGCAGCTCCGGGCGGGAGGGTTACACCGGGGAGCTGTTTTTT	CASSSGREGYTGELFF
TRBD2	14	TRBV7-3	.	TRBJ2-1	TGTGCCAGCAGCTTAGGCGGGAGGACGAATGAGCAGTTCTTC	CASSLGGRTNEQFF
.	13	TRBV5-1	.	TRBJ1-5	TGCGCCAGCAGCTTGGGGGGGACACAGCCCCAGCATTTT	CASSLGGTQPQHF
TRBD1	14	TRBV19	once	TRBJ2-5	TGTGCCAGTAGTATACAACAGGGGCTTGAGACCCAGTACTTC	CASSIQQGLETQYF
TRBD1	13	TRBV20-1	.	TRBJ2-3	TGCAGTGCTATTGACAGGGCGGCAGATACGCAGTATTTT	CSAIDRAADTQYF
TRBD2	16	TRBV10-2	.	TRBJ2-5	TGCGCCAGCCAGATCTACAGGACTAGCGGACAAGAGACCCAGTACTTC	CASQIYRTSGQETQYF
.	13	TRBV12-3/TRBV12-4	.	TRBJ2-7	TGTGCCAGCAGCTCCCGACAGGCTTACGAGCAGTACTTC	CASSSRQAYEQYF
.	15	TRBV3-1/TRBV3-2	.	TRBJ2-5	TGTGCCAGCAGCCTGGGGACACACTACCAAGAGACCCAGTACTTC	CASSLGTHYQETQYF
.	13	TRBV9	.	TRBJ2-7	TGTGCCAGCAGCGTATCTGGGGGGGGCTGGCAGTACTTC	CASSVSGGGWQYF
TRBD2	16	TRBV27	.	TRBJ2-5	TGTGCCAGCAGTCCATTGACTAGCGGGCCTCAGGAGACCCAGTACTTC	CASSPLTSGPQETQYF
TRBD2	15	TRBV5-5	.	TRBJ2-2	TGTGCCAGCAGGTCTTTAGCGGGGGTCACCGGGGAGCTGTTTTTT	CASRSLAGVTGELFF
.	15	TRBV9	.	TRBJ1-2	TGTGCCAGCAGCGTAGACCCGGCCGGGGACTATGGCTACACCTTC	CASSVDPAGDYGYTF
TRBD2	16	TRBV3-1/TRBV3-2	.	TRBJ2-1	TGTGCCAGCAGCCAAGATCCGGGGACTACCTACAATGAGCAGTTCTTC	CASSQDPGTTYNEQFF
.	14	TRBV6-5	.	TRBJ1-5	TGTGCCAGCAGTTACGGCAGGGAGGGCCAGCCCCAGCATTTT	CASSYGREGQPQHF
.	16	TRBV4-1	few	TRBJ2-7	TGCGCCAGCAGCCAAGCGTCGACAGCCAGCTCCTACGAGCAGTACTTC	CASSQASTASSYEQYF